This TCR beta chain was captured by sequencing in a study of type 1 regulatory T cells. Turning to the study itself: T-allo10 is a Tr1-enriched, alloantigen-specific CD4 T cell product made in vitro.

TCRdb itself ran the reads through MiXCR, one entry per CDR3 protein. The sample includes tens of thousands of distinct CDR3 sequences, under 25% of them seen just once. In this sample, this clonotype turned up once. What it binds is not known. Per germline, CDR1 MNHEY and CDR2 SVGEGT. The CDR3 covers 13 residues. The V end lost 4 bases, the J end lost 1 base, and 7 bases lay between the germline ends. The study's findings and limits: Compared with non-Tr1 cells, Tr1 cells showed a narrower TCR repertoire.

The sample comprised cultured type 1 regulatory T (Tr1) cells, either the whole culture or a sorted fraction (not recorded which). This sequence was found in a human donor in good health. This chain uses TRBV6-2 or TRBV6-3 with TRBJ1-1, with D uncertain. The CDR3 DNA reads as TGTGCCAGCAGTTGGTCAGGGAACACTGAAGCTTTCTTT. It yields the protein CASSWSGNTEAFF.